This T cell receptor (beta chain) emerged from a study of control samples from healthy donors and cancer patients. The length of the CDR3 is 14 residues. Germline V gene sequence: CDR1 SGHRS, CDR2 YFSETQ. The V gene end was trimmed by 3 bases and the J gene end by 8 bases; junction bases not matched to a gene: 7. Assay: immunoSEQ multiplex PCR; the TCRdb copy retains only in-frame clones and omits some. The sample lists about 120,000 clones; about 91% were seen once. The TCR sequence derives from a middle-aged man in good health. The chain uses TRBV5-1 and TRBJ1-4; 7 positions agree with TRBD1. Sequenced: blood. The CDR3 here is CASSSGTAGEKLFF. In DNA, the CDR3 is TGCGCCAGCAGCTCCGGGACAGCGGGGGAAAAACTGTTTTTT.